The T cell receptor (beta chain) described here comes from a study of cytomegalovirus exposure and HLA in healthy donors. V lost 11 bases to trimming and J lost 0 bases; unmatched junction nucleotides: 14. The CDR3 loop spans 16 amino acids. The germline CDR1 and CDR2 sequences are SEHNR and FQNEAQ (reference sequence). The PCR was carried out with 60 Vbeta primers and 13 Jbeta primers. Method: immunoSEQ multiplex PCR; TCRdb's copy keeps in-frame clones and lacks some. The sample yields approximately 180,000 clones, about three quarters seen once. The genes are TRBV7-9 and TRBJ2-3, with 7 bases aligning to TRBD1. The receptor comes from a man aged 35 to 55 in good health and CMV-seropositive. Sequencing used PBMCs. CDR3 DNA sequence: TGTGCCGCAGACATGGTTACAGGGGCCAGCACAGATACGCAGTATTTT. Amino acid sequence: CAADMVTGASTDTQYF.